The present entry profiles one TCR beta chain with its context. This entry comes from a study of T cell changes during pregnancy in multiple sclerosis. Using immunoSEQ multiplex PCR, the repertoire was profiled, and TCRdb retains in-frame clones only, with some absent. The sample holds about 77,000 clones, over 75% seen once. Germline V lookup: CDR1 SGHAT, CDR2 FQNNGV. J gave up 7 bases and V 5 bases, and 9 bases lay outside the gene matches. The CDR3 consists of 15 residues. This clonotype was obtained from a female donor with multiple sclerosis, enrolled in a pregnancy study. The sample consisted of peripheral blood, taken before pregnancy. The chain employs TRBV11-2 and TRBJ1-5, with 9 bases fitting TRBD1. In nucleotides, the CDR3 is TGTGCCAGCAGCCTGAACGACAGGGGGTCGCAGCCCCAGCATTTT. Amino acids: CASSLNDRGSQPQHF.